This TCR beta chain was profiled in a study of shared clonotypes between healthy human individuals. As regards this clone: This same CDR3 is encoded by further DNA sequences in the sample.

Sequenced by immunoSEQ multiplex PCR; TCRdb stores in-frame clones only, minus some. The sample gives a few million clones, more than 85% of which show up once; roughly 0.36% is in the top ten. The CDR3 totals 15 residues. V lost 1 base and J lost 0, with 5 bases in between. Germline loops: CDR1 SGHNT, CDR2 YYREEE (reference sequence). Material for sequencing was naive CD4+ T cells from PBMCs. The subset denotes: CD45RA+ positively selected. The TCR sequence derives from a man aged 18-30 years in good health. Some clones in this sample may be carry-over from other donors' samples. The rearrangement joins TRBV5-4 to TRBJ2-6; D gene uncertain. The CDR3 is CASSLKGSGANVLTF. The CDR3 DNA sequence: TGTGCCAGCAGCTTGAAGGGCTCTGGGGCCAACGTCCTGACTTTC.